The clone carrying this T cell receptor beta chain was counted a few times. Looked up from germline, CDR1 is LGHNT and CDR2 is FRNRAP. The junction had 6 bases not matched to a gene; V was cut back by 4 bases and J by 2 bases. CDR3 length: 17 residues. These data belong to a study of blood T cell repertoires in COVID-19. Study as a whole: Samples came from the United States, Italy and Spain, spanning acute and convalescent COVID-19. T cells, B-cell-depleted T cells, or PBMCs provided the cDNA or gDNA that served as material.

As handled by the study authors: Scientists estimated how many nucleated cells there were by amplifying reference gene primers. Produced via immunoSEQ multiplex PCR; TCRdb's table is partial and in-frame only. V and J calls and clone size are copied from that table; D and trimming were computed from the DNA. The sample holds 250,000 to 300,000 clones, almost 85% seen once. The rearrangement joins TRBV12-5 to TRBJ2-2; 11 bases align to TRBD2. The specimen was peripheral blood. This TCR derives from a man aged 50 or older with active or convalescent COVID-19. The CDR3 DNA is TGTGCTAGTGGTTCGTCGACTAGCGGGAAAAACACCGGGGAGCTGTTTTTT. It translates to CASGSSTSGKNTGELFF.